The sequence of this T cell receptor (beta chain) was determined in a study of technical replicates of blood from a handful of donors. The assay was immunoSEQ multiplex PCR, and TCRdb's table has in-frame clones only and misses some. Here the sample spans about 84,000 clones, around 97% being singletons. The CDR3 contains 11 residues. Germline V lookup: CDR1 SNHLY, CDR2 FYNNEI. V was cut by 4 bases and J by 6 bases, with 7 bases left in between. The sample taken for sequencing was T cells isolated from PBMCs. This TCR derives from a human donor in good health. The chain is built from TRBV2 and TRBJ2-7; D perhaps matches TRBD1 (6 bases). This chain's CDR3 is CASSVGGEQYF. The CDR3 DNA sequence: TGTGCCAGCAGTGTAGGGGGCGAGCAGTACTTC.